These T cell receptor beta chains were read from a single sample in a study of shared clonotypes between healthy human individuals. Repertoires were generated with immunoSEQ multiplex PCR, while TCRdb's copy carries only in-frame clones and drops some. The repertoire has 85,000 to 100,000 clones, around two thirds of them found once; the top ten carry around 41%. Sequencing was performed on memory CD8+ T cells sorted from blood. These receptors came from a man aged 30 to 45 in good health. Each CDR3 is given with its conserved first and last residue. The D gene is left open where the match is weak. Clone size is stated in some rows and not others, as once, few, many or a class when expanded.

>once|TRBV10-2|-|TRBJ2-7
TGCGCCAGCGGGGGTTTCAGCTCCTACGAGCAGTACTTC
CASGGFSSYEQYF
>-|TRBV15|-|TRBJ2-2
TGTGCCACCAGCAGTTTTCACAACACCGGGGAGCTGTTTTTT
CATSSFHNTGELFF
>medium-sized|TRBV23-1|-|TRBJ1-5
TGCGCCAGCAGTCAATCAAACAGGGTCGACTATCAGCCCCAGCATTTT
CASSQSNRVDYQPQHF
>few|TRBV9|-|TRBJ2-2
TGTGCCAGCAGCTACACCGGGGAGCTGTTTTTT
CASSYTGELFF
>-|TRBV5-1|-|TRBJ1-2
TGCGCCAGCAGCCTACAGGACTACTATGGCTACACCTTC
CASSLQDYYGYTF
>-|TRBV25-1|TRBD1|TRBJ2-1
TGTGCCAGCGTGGAACCGGGACAGGGGGCGGGTGAGCAGTTCTTC
CASVEPGQGAGEQFF
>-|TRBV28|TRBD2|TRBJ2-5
TGTGCCAGCAGCTCCTTAGCGGGTGGGGACGCGTCCCAGTACTTC
CASSSLAGGDASQYF
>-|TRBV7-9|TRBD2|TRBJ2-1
TGTGCCAGCAGCTTATATCTAGCGGGAAACAATGAGCAGTTCTTC
CASSLYLAGNNEQFF
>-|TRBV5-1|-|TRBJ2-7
TGCGCCAGCAGCTACTACAGGGGAGGTTACGAGCAGTACTTC
CASSYYRGGYEQYF
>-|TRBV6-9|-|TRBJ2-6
TGTGCCAGCAGTAATGAGAACTTACGACAAAGTCGGGCCAACGTCCTGACTTTC
CASSNENLRQSRANVLTF
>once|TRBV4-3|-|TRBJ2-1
TGCGCCAGCAGCCAAGAAGGTAGCGACCTGAGCTCCTACAATGAGCAGTTCTTC
CASSQEGSDLSSYNEQFF
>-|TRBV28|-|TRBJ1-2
TGTGCCAGCAGTTTGGGGGGCATATTTAGATATGGCTACACCTTC
CASSLGGIFRYGYTF
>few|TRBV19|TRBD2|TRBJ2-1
TGTGCCAGTACCCCTGCTAGCGGACGATACAATGAGCAGTTCTTC
CASTPASGRYNEQFF
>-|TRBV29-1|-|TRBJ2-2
TGCAGCGTTTCCCGCCAGGGAGCGAACACCGGGGAGCTGTTTTTT
CSVSRQGANTGELFF
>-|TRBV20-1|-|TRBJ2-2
TGCAGTGCTAGAGGGGTGGAGCTGTTTTTT
CSARGVELFF
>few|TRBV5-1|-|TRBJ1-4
TGCGCCAGCAGCTTGGCCCGGCAGGCGGACGAAAAACTGTTTTTT
CASSLARQADEKLFF
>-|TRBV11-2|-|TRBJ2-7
TGTGCCAGCAGCGCCCTGGCTGGCGAGCAGTACTTC
CASSALAGEQYF
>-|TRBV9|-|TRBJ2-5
TGTGCCAGCAGCGAGGGGCCCCGGGTGGCGGGCCAGTACTTC
CASSEGPRVAGQYF
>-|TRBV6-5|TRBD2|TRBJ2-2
TGTGCCAGCAGACCCAGCGGGAGGTTTACCGGGGAGCTGTTTTTT
CASRPSGRFTGELFF
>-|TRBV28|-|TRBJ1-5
TGTGCCAGCAGTTCTCTCGGGGGAGGAGGACAGCCCCAGCATTTT
CASSSLGGGGQPQHF
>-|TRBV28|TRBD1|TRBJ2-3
TGTGCCAGCAGTTCCATCCCTCGGGACAGGAGCACAGATACGCAGTATTTT
CASSSIPRDRSTDTQYF
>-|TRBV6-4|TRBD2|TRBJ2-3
TGTGCCAGCAGTGACGGGGCGGGAGGAGATACGCAGTATTTT
CASSDGAGGDTQYF
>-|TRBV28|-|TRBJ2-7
TGTGCCAGCAGGCCGGGACATCTGTACGAGCAGTACTTC
CASRPGHLYEQYF
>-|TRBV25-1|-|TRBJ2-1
TGTGCCAGCAGTGATTTGGAGGGCCACTCCTACAATGAGCAGTTCTTC
CASSDLEGHSYNEQFF
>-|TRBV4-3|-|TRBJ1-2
TGCGCCAGCAGCCCAGGCCGGAGCTTATACTATGGCTACACCTTC
CASSPGRSLYYGYTF
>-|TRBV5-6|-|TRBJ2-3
TGTGCCAGCAGCTTGGAGGCCACAGATACGCAGTATTTT
CASSLEATDTQYF
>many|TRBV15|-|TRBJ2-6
TGTGCCACCAGCAGCTCAGTGTCTGGGGCCAACGTCCTGACTTTC
CATSSSVSGANVLTF
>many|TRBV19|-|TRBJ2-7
TGTGCCAGTACCCAAGGGGACCACTACGAGCAGTACTTC
CASTQGDHYEQYF
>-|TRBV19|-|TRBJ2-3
TGTGCCAGTAGTACATACAGGGTCCCAGATACGCAGTATTTT
CASSTYRVPDTQYF
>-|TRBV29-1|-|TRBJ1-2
TGCAGCGTTGGTTTCCCTTCTTGGACGGGCCTCAGGAGCCCTAACTATGGCTACACCTTC
CSVGFPSWTGLRSPNYGYTF
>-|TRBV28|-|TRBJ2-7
TGTGCCAGCTCTGAAAGCTACGAGCAGTACTTC
CASSESYEQYF
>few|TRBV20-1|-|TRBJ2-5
TGCAGTGCTGGCCCTCCATCGACCCAGTACTTC
CSAGPPSTQYF
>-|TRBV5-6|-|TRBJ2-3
TGTGCCAGCAGCTCGACAGCCACAGATACGCAGTATTTT
CASSSTATDTQYF
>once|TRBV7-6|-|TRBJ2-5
TGTGCCAGCAGCGGAACCGGGCGGGGGCTTGGGGAGACCCAGTACTTC
CASSGTGRGLGETQYF
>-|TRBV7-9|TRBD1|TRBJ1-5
TGTGCCAGCAGCCACTCGTCCCGGGACAGGGATGATCAGCCCCAGCATTTT
CASSHSSRDRDDQPQHF
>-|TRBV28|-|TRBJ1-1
TGTGCCAGCAGTCGATCTGCGAATGAAGCTTTCTTT
CASSRSANEAFF
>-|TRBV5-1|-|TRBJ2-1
TGCGCCAGCAGCCCGATCCACACGGGCGGGACGAGGAACAATGAGCAGTTCTTC
CASSPIHTGGTRNNEQFF
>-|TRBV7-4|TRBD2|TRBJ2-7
TGTGCCAGCGGGGATATGATCCCCGGCCTAGCGGGAGGGCCACAAGTATTCGAGCAGTACTTC
CASGDMIPGLAGGPQVFEQYF
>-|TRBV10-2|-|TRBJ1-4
TGCGCCAGCAGTGAGTCGTCAGGGCCAGATGGAGAAAAACTGTTTTTT
CASSESSGPDGEKLFF
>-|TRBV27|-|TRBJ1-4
TGTGCCACCCGGACGGGGGTGGGCGAAAAACTGTTTTTT
CATRTGVGEKLFF
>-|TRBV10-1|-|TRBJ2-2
TGCGCCAGCAGTGAGGGGGCCGGGGAGCTGTTTTTT
CASSEGAGELFF
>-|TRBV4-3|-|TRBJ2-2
TGCGCCAGCAGCCAGTATCGGTCGGGGTCCGGGGAGCTGTTTTTT
CASSQYRSGSGELFF
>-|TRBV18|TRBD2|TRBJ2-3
TGTGCCAGCTCACCACGACTAGCGGGAATCCAAGATACGCAGTATTTT
CASSPRLAGIQDTQYF
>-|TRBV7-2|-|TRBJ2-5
TGTGCCAGCAGCTTAGCCACAGCATACCAAGAGACCCAGTACTTC
CASSLATAYQETQYF
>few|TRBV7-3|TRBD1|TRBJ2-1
TGTGCCAGCAGCTTAATGGTGACAGGGAACAATGAGCAGTTCTTC
CASSLMVTGNNEQFF
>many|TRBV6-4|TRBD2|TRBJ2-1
TGTGCCAGCAGTGACAGGGGGCGAGGTCCTAGCGGGAAAAGGACCCACCGTCAGGATGAGCAGTTCTTC
CASSDRGRGPSGKRTHRQDEQFF
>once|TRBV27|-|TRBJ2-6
TGTGCCAGCAGTCCCGGCACCGGAACGTCTGGGGCCAACGTCCTGACTTTC
CASSPGTGTSGANVLTF
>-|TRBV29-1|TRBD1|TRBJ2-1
TGCAGCGTTGACGTCGGTCGGGACAGGGGAGTTCTAGGCAATGAGCAGTTCTTC
CSVDVGRDRGVLGNEQFF
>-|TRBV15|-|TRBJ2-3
TGTGCCACCAGCAGAGCCCAAAGGGGGGATACGCAGTATTTT
CATSRAQRGDTQYF
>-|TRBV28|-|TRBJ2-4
TGTGCCAGCAGTCGACGCGGTCCCCTTAACATTCAGTACTTC
CASSRRGPLNIQYF